Listed below are T cell receptor beta chains from one sample, sequenced in a study of blood T cell repertoires in COVID-19. The data were produced by immunoSEQ multiplex PCR, yet TCRdb's version contains in-frame clones alone and is incomplete. The sample consists of 100,000 to 140,000 clones, 84% of them appearing once. The specimen was peripheral blood. These receptors came from a human donor in a cohort sampled during active COVID-19. The CDR3 runs from the conserved cysteine through the conserved F or W. Each record gives: J gene, D gene, V gene, clone size, CDR3 protein, CDR3 DNA. A D gene is named only where the DNA matches it firmly. Size is stated for part of the rows, as once, few or many counts, or as a class when the clone is expanded.

TRBJ2-7 | . | TRBV10-3 | . | CAITRSTAAGGDEQYF | TGTGCCATCACAAGGTCGACAGCGGCTGGGGGCGACGAGCAGTACTTC
TRBJ2-2 | . | TRBV16 | . | CASSQNSFTGELFF | TGTGCCAGCAGCCAAAACAGTTTCACCGGGGAGCTGTTTTTT
TRBJ1-4 | . | TRBV21-1 | . | CASSIQGSNEKLFF | TGTGCCAGCAGCATACAGGGATCTAATGAAAAACTGTTTTTT
TRBJ1-1 | . | TRBV28 | . | CASSKQTGPKAFF | TGTGCCAGCAGTAAACAAACTGGGCCCAAAGCTTTCTTT
TRBJ2-1 | TRBD1 | TRBV5-4 | . | CASSTGQGVHEQFF | TGTGCCAGCAGCACCGGACAGGGGGTGCATGAGCAGTTCTTC
TRBJ1-5 | . | TRBV7-2 | . | CASSLVDGNNQPQHF | TGTGCCAGCAGCTTAGTCGACGGGAACAATCAGCCCCAGCATTTT
TRBJ2-5 | . | TRBV28 | . | CASSFVMGEGPQETQYF | TGTGCCAGCAGTTTTGTGATGGGAGAGGGTCCTCAAGAGACCCAGTACTTC
TRBJ1-2 | TRBD1 | TRBV6-5 | . | CASRSDRGIYGYTF | TGTGCCAGCAGGTCGGACAGGGGAATATATGGCTACACCTTC
TRBJ2-1 | . | TRBV6-5 | . | CASSYRLAAYNEQFF | TGTGCCAGCAGTTACAGATTAGCGGCCTACAATGAGCAGTTCTTC
TRBJ2-1 | TRBD2 | TRBV9 | . | CASSVASAGRANEQFF | TGTGCCAGCAGCGTAGCGTCTGCCGGGAGGGCGAATGAGCAGTTCTTC
TRBJ2-5 | . | TRBV24-1 | . | CATSAGARETQYF | TGTGCCACCAGTGCAGGGGCCAGAGAGACCCAGTACTTC
TRBJ1-3 | . | TRBV25-1 | few | CASSEGAGDTIYF | TGTGCCAGCAGTGAAGGGGCAGGGGACACCATATATTTT
TRBJ2-7 | TRBD1 | TRBV16 | . | CASSPPRTGIGEQYF | TGTGCCAGCAGCCCGCCCCGGACAGGGATCGGCGAGCAGTACTTC
TRBJ2-2 | . | TRBV29-1 | . | CSVAGHGELFF | TGCAGCGTTGCTGGACACGGGGAGCTGTTTTTT